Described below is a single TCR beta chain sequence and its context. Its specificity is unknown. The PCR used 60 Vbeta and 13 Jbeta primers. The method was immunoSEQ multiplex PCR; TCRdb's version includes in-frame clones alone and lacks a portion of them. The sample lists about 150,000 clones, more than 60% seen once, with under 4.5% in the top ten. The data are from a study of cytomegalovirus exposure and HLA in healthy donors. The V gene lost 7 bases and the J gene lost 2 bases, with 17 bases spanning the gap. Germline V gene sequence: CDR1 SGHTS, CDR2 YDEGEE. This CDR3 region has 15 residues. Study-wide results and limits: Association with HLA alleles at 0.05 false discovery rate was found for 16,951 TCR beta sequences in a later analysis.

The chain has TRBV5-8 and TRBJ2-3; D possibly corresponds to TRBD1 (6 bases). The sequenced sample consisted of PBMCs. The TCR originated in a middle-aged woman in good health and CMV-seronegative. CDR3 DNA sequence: TGTGCCAGCCTCTCGACAGGATCCCCCACAGATACGCAGTATTTT. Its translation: CASLSTGSPTDTQYF.